A selection of T cell receptor beta chains follows, all from one sample in a study of T-cell reconstitution after alpha-beta-depleted transplantation in children. TCRdb used MiXCR to reprocess the PCR reads, holding one entry per CDR3 protein. The sample records about 610,000 distinct CDR3 sequences, 27% being singletons. Sequences were derived from PBMCs, sampled before TCRalphabeta/CD19-depleted stem cell transplant. All receptors come from a boy under two years old with Wiskott-Aldrich syndrome, due to receive a stem cell transplant. CDR3s include the opening cysteine and the closing phenylalanine or tryptophan. A D gene is named only where the DNA matches it firmly. Size is stated for part of the rows, as once, few or many counts, or as a class when the clone is expanded.

TRBJ2-1	TRBV14	NA	few	CASSQLGAGSYNEQFF	TGTGCCAGCAGCCAGTTGGGGGCGGGCTCCTACAATGAGCAGTTCTTC
TRBJ2-3	TRBV28	TRBD2	few	CASSQGLAVQWDTQYF	TGTGCCAGCAGTCAAGGGCTAGCGGTCCAGTGGGATACGCAGTATTTT
TRBJ1-2	TRBV20-1	NA	NA	CSAREARTVNYGYTF	TGCAGTGCTAGAGAAGCAAGGACAGTCAACTATGGCTACACCTTC
TRBJ1-2	TRBV5-1	NA	few	CASSSYGNAGYGYTF	TGCGCCAGCAGCTCGTACGGCAACGCAGGCTATGGCTACACCTTC
TRBJ2-1	TRBV20-1	NA	NA	CSARRASFSNEQFF	TGCAGTGCTAGAAGGGCTAGCTTCTCCAATGAGCAGTTCTTC
TRBJ2-3	TRBV10-2	TRBD2	many	CASLASGRPTTQYF	TGCGCCAGCTTAGCTAGCGGGAGGCCCACGACGCAGTATTTT
TRBJ2-1	TRBV20-1	TRBD2	NA	CSARDPTSGGYNEQFF	TGCAGTGCTAGAGACCCTACTAGCGGAGGCTACAATGAGCAGTTCTTC
TRBJ2-7	TRBV7-9	NA	NA	CASSPGQPYRGQYF	TGTGCCAGCAGCCCCGGACAACCTTATCGAGGGCAGTACTTC
TRBJ2-1	TRBV13	NA	few	CASSLDAERANEQFF	TGTGCCAGCAGCTTAGACGCGGAGCGGGCCAATGAGCAGTTCTTC
TRBJ1-2	TRBV27	NA	few	CASSLGTGGGYTF	TGTGCCAGCAGTTTAGGAACAGGTGGTGGCTACACCTTC
TRBJ2-1	TRBV10-3	NA	few	CAISKANEQFF	TGTGCCATCAGTAAAGCCAATGAGCAGTTCTTC
TRBJ2-7	TRBV15	NA	NA	CATAGDTTYEQYF	TGTGCCACCGCCGGAGACACTACCTACGAGCAGTACTTC
TRBJ2-4	TRBV3-1	NA	few	CASSPRRGAKNIQYF	TGTGCCAGCAGCCCTCGTCGGGGGGCCAAAAACATTCAGTACTTC
TRBJ1-5	TRBV27	NA	NA	CASSLKKDQPQHF	TGTGCCAGCAGTTTAAAGAAAGACCAGCCCCAGCATTTT
TRBJ2-7	TRBV5-1	NA	few	CASSAGQRAYEQYF	TGCGCCAGCAGCGCGGGACAGAGGGCCTACGAGCAGTACTTC
TRBJ2-5	TRBV4-1	TRBD2	NA	CASSQVRPQTSGNKETQYF	TGCGCCAGCAGCCAAGTCCGGCCGCAGACTAGCGGGAATAAAGAGACCCAGTACTTC
TRBJ2-7	TRBV30	TRBD2	NA	CAWTREDWVYEQYF	TGTGCCTGGACGCGGGAGGATTGGGTCTACGAGCAGTACTTC
TRBJ2-1	TRBV5-1	TRBD2	few	CASSLDVLAGKQFF	TGCGCCAGCAGCTTGGATGTGCTAGCGGGTAAGCAGTTCTTC
TRBJ2-1	TRBV7-8	NA	NA	CASSLVDSVLNEQFF	TGTGCCAGCAGCTTAGTCGATTCCGTCCTCAATGAGCAGTTCTTC
TRBJ1-1	TRBV27	NA	few	CASSLLGVRNTEAFF	TGTGCCAGCAGTTTATTGGGGGTTCGGAACACTGAAGCTTTCTTT
TRBJ2-7	TRBV27	TRBD1	NA	CASSPGDSYEQYF	TGTGCCAGCAGTCCCGGGGACAGCTACGAGCAGTACTTC
TRBJ2-1	TRBV5-1	TRBD2	NA	CASSSHLAGGPSSYNEQFF	TGCGCCAGCAGCTCGCATCTAGCGGGAGGGCCGAGCTCCTACAATGAGCAGTTCTTC
TRBJ1-6	TRBV20-1	NA	NA	CSARGSVARSPLHF	TGCAGTGCTAGAGGTTCGGTGGCGAGGTCACCCCTCCACTTT
TRBJ2-5	TRBV3-1	TRBD2	NA	CASSPRKGLAARETQYF	TGTGCCAGCAGCCCGAGAAAGGGTCTAGCGGCAAGAGAGACCCAGTACTTC
TRBJ2-1	TRBV20-1	TRBD2	NA	CSASAGGSHNEQFF	TGCAGTGCTAGTGCTGGCGGGAGCCACAATGAGCAGTTCTTC
TRBJ2-7	TRBV29-1	NA	few	CSVARNNYEQYF	TGCAGCGTTGCCAGAAATAACTACGAGCAGTACTTC
TRBJ2-1	TRBV10-3	TRBD1	NA	CAISSRQGRDSYNEQFF	TGTGCCATCAGTAGTAGACAGGGTCGGGACTCCTACAATGAGCAGTTCTTC
TRBJ2-3	TRBV5-1	NA	few	CASSLGDRSTDTQYF	TGCGCCAGCAGCTTGGGAGACAGGAGCACAGATACGCAGTATTTT
TRBJ2-1	TRBV5-1	NA	many	CASSSGQPYNEQFF	TGCGCCAGCAGCTCCGGACAGCCTTACAATGAGCAGTTCTTC